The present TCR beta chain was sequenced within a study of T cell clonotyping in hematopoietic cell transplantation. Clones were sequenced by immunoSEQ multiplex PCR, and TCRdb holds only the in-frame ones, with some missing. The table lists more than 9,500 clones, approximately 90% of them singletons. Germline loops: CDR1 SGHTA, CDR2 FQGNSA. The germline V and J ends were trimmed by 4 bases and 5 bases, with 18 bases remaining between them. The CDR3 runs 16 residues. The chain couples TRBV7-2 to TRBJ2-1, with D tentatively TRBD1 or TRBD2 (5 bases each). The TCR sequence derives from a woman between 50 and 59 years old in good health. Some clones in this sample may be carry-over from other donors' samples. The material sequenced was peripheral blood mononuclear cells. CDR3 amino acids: CASSSLSSQGDNEQFF. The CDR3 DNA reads TGTGCCAGCAGCTCCCTTTCCTCGCAGGGAGACAATGAGCAGTTCTTC.